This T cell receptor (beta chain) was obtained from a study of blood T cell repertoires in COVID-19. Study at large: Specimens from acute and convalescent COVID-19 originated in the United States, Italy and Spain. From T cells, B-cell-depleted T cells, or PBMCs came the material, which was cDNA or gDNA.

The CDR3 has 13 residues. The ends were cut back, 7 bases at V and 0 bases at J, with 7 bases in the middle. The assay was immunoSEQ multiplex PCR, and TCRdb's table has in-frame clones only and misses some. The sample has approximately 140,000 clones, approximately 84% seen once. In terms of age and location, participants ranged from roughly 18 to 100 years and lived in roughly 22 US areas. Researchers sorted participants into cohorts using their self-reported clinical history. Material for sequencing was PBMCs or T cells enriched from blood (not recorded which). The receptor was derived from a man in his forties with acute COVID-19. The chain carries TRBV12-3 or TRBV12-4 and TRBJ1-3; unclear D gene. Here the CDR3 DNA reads TGTGCCAGCAACCACTTCTCTGGAAACACCATATATTTT. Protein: CASNHFSGNTIYF.